This T cell receptor beta chain was sequenced in a study of T cell changes during pregnancy in multiple sclerosis. This CDR3 contains 16 residues. Germline V gene data show CDR1 as KGHSH and CDR2 as LQKENI. The J segment lost 2 bases and the V segment lost 2 bases, leaving 5 bases of the junction unmatched. TCRdb keeps only in-frame clones here, not all; method: immunoSEQ multiplex PCR. The sample has more than 65,000 clones, around 92% seen once. V usage is TRBV18 and J usage is TRBJ2-1; 8 bases are a match to TRBD1. The receptor was isolated from a female donor with multiple sclerosis, enrolled in a pregnancy study. The input for sequencing was peripheral blood, taken in the first trimester of pregnancy. CDR3 sequence (DNA): TGTGCCAGCTCACCAGCGACAGGGGTAACCTACAATGAGCAGTTCTTC. It codes for CASSPATGVTYNEQFF. Combining the CDR3 with reference TRBV18 and TRBJ2-1 gives the whole variable domain NAGVMQNPRHLVRRRGQEARLRCSPMKGHSHVYWYRQLPEEGLKFMVYLQKENIIDESGMPKERFSAEFPKEGPSILRIQQVVRGDSAAYFCASSPATGVTYNEQFFGPGTRLTVL.